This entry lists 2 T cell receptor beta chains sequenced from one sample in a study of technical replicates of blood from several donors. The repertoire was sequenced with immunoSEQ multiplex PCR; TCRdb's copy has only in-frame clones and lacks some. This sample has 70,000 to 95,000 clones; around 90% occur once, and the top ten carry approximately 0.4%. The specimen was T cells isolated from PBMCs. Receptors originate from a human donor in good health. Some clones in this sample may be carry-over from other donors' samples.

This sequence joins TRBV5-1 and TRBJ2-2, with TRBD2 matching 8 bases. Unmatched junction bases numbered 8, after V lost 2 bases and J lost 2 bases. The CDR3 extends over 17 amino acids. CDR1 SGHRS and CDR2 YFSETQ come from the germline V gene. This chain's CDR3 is CASSFSAGVANTGELFF. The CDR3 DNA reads TGCGCCAGCAGCTTCTCAGCGGGAGTGGCAAACACCGGGGAGCTGTTTTTT. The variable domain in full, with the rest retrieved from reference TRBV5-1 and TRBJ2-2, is KAGVTQTPRYLIKTRGQQVTLSCSPISGHRSVSWYQQTPGQGLQFLFEYFSETQRNKGNFPGRFSGRQFSNSRSEMNVSTLELGDSALYLCASSFSAGVANTGELFFGEGSRLTVL.

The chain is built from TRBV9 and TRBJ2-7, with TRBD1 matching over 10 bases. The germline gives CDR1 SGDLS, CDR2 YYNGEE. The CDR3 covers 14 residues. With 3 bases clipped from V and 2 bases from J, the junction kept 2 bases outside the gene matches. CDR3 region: CASSAGQGTYEQYF. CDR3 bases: TGTGCCAGCAGCGCGGGACAGGGGACCTACGAGCAGTACTTC.